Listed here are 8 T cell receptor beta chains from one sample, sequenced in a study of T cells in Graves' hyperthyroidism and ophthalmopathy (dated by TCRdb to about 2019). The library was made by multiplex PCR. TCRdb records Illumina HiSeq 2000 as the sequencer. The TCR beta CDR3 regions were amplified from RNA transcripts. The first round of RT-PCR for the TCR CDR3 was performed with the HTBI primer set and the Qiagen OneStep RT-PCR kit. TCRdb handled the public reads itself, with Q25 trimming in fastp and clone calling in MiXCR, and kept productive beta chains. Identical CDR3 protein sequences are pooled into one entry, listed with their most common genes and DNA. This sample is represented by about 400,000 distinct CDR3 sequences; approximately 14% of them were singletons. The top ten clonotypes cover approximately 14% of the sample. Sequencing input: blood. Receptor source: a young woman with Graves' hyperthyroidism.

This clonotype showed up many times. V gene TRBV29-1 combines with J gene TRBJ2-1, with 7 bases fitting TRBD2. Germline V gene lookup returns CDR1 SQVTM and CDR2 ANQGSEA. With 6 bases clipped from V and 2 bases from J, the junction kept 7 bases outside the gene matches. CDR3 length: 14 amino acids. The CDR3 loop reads CSVLLADTYNEQFF. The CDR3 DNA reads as TGCAGCGTCCTCCTAGCGGACACCTACAATGAGCAGTTCTTC.

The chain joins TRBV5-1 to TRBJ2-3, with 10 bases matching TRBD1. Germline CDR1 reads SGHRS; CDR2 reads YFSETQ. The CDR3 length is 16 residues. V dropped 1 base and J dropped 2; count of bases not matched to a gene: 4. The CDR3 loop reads CASSLTTGGFTDTQYF. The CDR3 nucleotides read TGCGCCAGCAGCTTGACGACAGGGGGCTTCACAGATACGCAGTATTTT.

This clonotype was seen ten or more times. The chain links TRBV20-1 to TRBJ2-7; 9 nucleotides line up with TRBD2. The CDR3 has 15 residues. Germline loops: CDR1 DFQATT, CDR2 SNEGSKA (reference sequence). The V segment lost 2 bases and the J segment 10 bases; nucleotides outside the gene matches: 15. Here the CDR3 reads CSARSGGRANFDQYF. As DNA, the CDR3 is TGCAGTGCTAGATCCGGCGGGAGGGCAAATTTCGACCAGTACTTC.

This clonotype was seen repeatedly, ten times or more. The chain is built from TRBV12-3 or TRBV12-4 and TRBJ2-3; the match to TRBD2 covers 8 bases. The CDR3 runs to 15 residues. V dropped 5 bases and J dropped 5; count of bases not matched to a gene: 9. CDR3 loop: CASSRTSWVQDTQYF. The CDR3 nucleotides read TGTGCCAGCAGTAGGACTAGCTGGGTACAAGATACGCAGTATTTT.

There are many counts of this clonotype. The CDR3 DNA reads TGTGCCAGCCAGACTAGCGGGAGACGCGAGACCCAGTACTTC. The encoded protein is CASQTSGRRETQYF. The genes are TRBV7-9 and TRBJ2-5, with 12 bases that match TRBD2. CDR1 SEHNR and CDR2 FQNEAQ come from the germline V gene (reference sequence). The CDR3 is 14 residues long. The trim removed 8 bases at V and 5 bases at J, leaving 6 bases unmatched.

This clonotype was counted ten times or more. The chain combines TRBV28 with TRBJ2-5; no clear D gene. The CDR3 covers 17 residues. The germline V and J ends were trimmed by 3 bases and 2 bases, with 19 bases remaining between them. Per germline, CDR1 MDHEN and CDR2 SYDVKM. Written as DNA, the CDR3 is TGTGCCAGCAGTTTTAGTAGTCGGGCCCTAGTACAAGAGACCCAGTACTTC. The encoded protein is CASSFSSRALVQETQYF.

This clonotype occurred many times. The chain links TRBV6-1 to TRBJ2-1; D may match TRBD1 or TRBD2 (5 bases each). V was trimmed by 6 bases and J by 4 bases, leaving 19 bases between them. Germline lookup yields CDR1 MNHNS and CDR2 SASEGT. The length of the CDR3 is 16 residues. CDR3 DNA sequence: TGTGCCAGCAGGAATAGCCGTGGGGGAAATTACAATGAGCAGTTCTTC. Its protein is CASRNSRGGNYNEQFF.

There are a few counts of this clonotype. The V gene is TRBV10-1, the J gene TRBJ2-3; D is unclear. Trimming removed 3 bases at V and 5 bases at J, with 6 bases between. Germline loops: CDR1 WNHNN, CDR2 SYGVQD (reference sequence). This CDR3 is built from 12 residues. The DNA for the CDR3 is TGCGCCAGCAGTGATCTTGGAGATACGCAGTATTTT. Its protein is CASSDLGDTQYF.